This TCR beta chain stems from a study of control samples from healthy donors and cancer patients. TCRdb keeps only in-frame clones here, not all; method: immunoSEQ multiplex PCR. This sample has more than 95,000 clones, with around 87% found just once. CDR3 length: 14 residues. Germline CDR1 is SGHAT and CDR2 is FQNNGV. The V gene lost 5 bases and the J gene lost 5 bases, with 15 bases spanning the gap. V is TRBV11-2 and J is TRBJ1-2; D is unclear. This clonotype was obtained from a man aged 35-49 years in good health. The sequenced sample was blood. CDR3 bases: TGTGCCAGCAGCCCCGGTGCGGGGAGTTATGGCTACACCTTC. Translation: CASSPGAGSYGYTF. Using reference TRBV11-2 and TRBJ1-2 for the parts outside the CDR3, the full variable domain is EAGVAQSPRYKIIEKRQSVAFWCNPISGHATLYWYQQILGQGPKLLIQFQNNGVVDDSQLPKDRFSAERLKGVDSTLKIQPAKLEDSAVYLCASSPGAGSYGYTFGSGTRLTVV.